Described below is a single T cell receptor (beta chain) sequence and its context. Here immunoSEQ multiplex PCR was the method, and the copy in TCRdb shows in-frame clones only, minus some. The sample carries fewer than 250,000 clones, 80% to 90% recorded once. The sample comes from a study of blood T cell repertoires in COVID-19. CDR1 is SNHLY and CDR2 is FYNNEI in the germline V gene. The V gene lost 1 base and the J gene lost 3 bases, with 7 bases spanning the gap. The CDR3 consists of 13 residues. This TCR derives from a man over 45 with active or convalescent COVID-19. The chain joins TRBV2 to TRBJ2-7; D is undetermined. The sequenced sample was peripheral blood. The CDR3 DNA is TGTGCCAGCAGTGAAGGCCAGTTCTACGAGCAGTACTTC. It translates to CASSEGQFYEQYF.